A selection of T cell receptor beta chains follows, all from one sample in a study of TIL therapy for anti-PD-1-resistant metastatic lung cancer. Repertoires were generated with immunoSEQ multiplex PCR, while TCRdb's copy carries only in-frame clones and drops some. The sample has under 70,000 clones; about 70% are singletons. This specimen consisted of blood, obtained at baseline. These receptors were collected from a person between 30 and 80 years old with non-small cell lung cancer. The CDR3 runs from the conserved cysteine through the conserved F or W. The D gene is left open where the match is weak. Size tells how often a clone was seen (once, few, many) or the class of an expanded clone, and some rows leave it out.

TGTGCAAGTCGCTCAAACGCCGACAGGGGATGCGAGCAGTACTTC | CASRSNADRGCEQYF | TRBJ2-7 | TRBV12-2 | - | -
TGTGCCAGCAGTCCAGACAGGGGGAAAGGAAACACCATATATTTT | CASSPDRGKGNTIYF | TRBJ1-3 | TRBV27 | - | TRBD1
TGTGCCAGTAGTACACGGAACACCGGCTACACCTTC | CASSTRNTGYTF | TRBJ1-2 | TRBV19 | - | -
TGTGCCAGCAGTTTCATAGGTCATAGTTCAGGGGGTACAAATCAGCCCCAGCATTTT | CASSFIGHSSGGTNQPQHF | TRBJ1-5 | TRBV28 | - | TRBD1
TGTGCCAGCAGCACCAAAAGCGGGATAGGGGGAACCTACAATGAGCAGTTCTTC | CASSTKSGIGGTYNEQFF | TRBJ2-1 | TRBV5-4 | - | -
TGTGCCAGCAGCGTCCGGGACAGGCCGACGGGGACCCAGTACTTC | CASSVRDRPTGTQYF | TRBJ2-5 | TRBV9 | - | TRBD1
TGTGCCAGCAGAACCGGGACAGAACCCACAGATACGCAGTATTTT | CASRTGTEPTDTQYF | TRBJ2-3 | TRBV6-5 | - | TRBD1
TGCGCCAGCAGCCAACCCCCGGCCCTCACCGGGGAGCTGTTTTTT | CASSQPPALTGELFF | TRBJ2-2 | TRBV4-3 | - | -
TGCAGCAGTAAAGAGGGTGGTAATGAAAAACTGTTTTTT | CSSKEGGNEKLFF | TRBJ1-4 | TRBV29-1 | - | -
TGTGCCAGCAGCTTTTTGGGACAGGGAGCCTCAGATACGCAGTATTTT | CASSFLGQGASDTQYF | TRBJ2-3 | TRBV7-2 | - | TRBD1
TGCAGCGTTCCGCGTAAACAAACAGCTACGAGGGGCAATGAGCAGTTCTTC | CSVPRKQTATRGNEQFF | TRBJ2-1 | TRBV29-1 | - | -
TGTGCCAGCGTGGGATACATACGGGACAGGGGATTCTATAGCAATCAGCCCCAGCATTTT | CASVGYIRDRGFYSNQPQHF | TRBJ1-5 | TRBV28 | - | TRBD1
TGTGCCAGCAGCTTACAGGGCAGTTGGGATCAGCCCCAGCATTTT | CASSLQGSWDQPQHF | TRBJ1-5 | TRBV7-2 | - | -
TGTGCCAGCAGCCCTCAGCGGGGGGGCCGGTTGGGAGAGACCCAGTACTTC | CASSPQRGGRLGETQYF | TRBJ2-5 | TRBV7-7 | - | TRBD2
TGTGCCAGCAGCCCCCCACAGGGCTACGAGCAGTACTTC | CASSPPQGYEQYF | TRBJ2-7 | TRBV9 | - | -
TGTGCCAGCAGCTTGGGAGGGGGCGGCTATAATTCACCCCTCCACTTT | CASSLGGGGYNSPLHF | TRBJ1-6 | TRBV5-4 | - | TRBD1
TGTGCCAGCAGCTTCCAGGGTTTGAATGGCTACACCTTC | CASSFQGLNGYTF | TRBJ1-2 | TRBV7-2 | - | -
TGTGCCAGCAGTCACCAGGACAGGGGTACTGGAAACACCATATATTTT | CASSHQDRGTGNTIYF | TRBJ1-3 | TRBV7-6 | - | TRBD1
TGTGCCAGCAGTCCGCAGGGGCGCTATGGCTACACCTTC | CASSPQGRYGYTF | TRBJ1-2 | TRBV28 | - | -
TGCGCCAGCAGCCAAGATCTCAGAAGGGTTCCCTTCTACGAGCAGTACTTC | CASSQDLRRVPFYEQYF | TRBJ2-7 | TRBV4-1 | - | -
TGTGCCAGCAGCCCCGCCGATGAGCAGTTCTTC | CASSPADEQFF | TRBJ2-1 | TRBV7-2 | - | -
TGTGCCAGCAGTTACTCGATCGGAGATCAGCCCCAGCATTTT | CASSYSIGDQPQHF | TRBJ1-5 | TRBV6-5 | - | -
TGTGCCTCCTCACACCCAGAGGAAAAACTGTTTTTT | CASSHPEEKLFF | TRBJ1-4 | TRBV28 | few | -
TGTGCCTGGAGGGGGTGGGACCCCGAAAAACTGTTTTTT | CAWRGWDPEKLFF | TRBJ1-4 | TRBV30 | - | -